The present TCR beta chain was sequenced within a study of a mutant IDH1 vaccine in newly diagnosed glioma. Across the whole study: Vaccination began 4-6 weeks post radiotherapy alone, or with temozolomide cycles.

Time point reported: week 5, during vaccination. Doses comprised 300 ug of mutant IDH1 20-mer peptide each, plus topical imiquimod. New WHO grade 3 or 4 astrocytomas that were IDH1-mutant and ATRX-lost occurred in the donors. In the case of this clone: Antigen specificity is unknown.

Germline CDR1 SGHKS, CDR2 YYEKEE (reference sequence). The CDR3 is 15 residues long. V shed 4 bases and J 2 bases; nucleotides not matched to a gene: 9. Profiled with immunoSEQ multiplex PCR; TCRdb holds only in-frame clones, not every one. Among some 51,000 clones, more than 70% were seen once, and the ten largest hold over 4.5%. The chain links TRBV5-5 to TRBJ2-7; TRBD2 agrees at 7 bases. The clonotype originates from a man aged 45-65 years with glioma. This sample comprised PBMCs, obtained from a glioma patient whose treatment included an IDH1 peptide vaccine. The CDR3: CASSKWLAETYEQYF. The CDR3 region has the DNA TGTGCCAGCAGCAAGTGGCTAGCGGAAACCTACGAGCAGTACTTC.